This T cell receptor (beta chain) was sequenced for a study of post-analysis software for immune sequencing data. Study background: Multiple sclerosis in the patients followed relapsing-remitting, secondary progressive and progressive-relapsing courses. General study findings and limits: Versus controls, multiple sclerosis patients showed significantly lower diversity (normalized Chao1). By F measure, samples from a shared preparation batch strongly co-clustered. TRBV5-6, TRBV5-1 and TRBV20-1 were among four or five TRBV segments more frequent in patients than controls.

The library was made from cDNA and included unique molecular identifiers. T cells, about 0.9 to 10 million of them, yielded approximately 500,000 cDNA molecules. TCRdb analysed the PCR reads with MiXCR anew, one entry per CDR3 protein. Of 600,000 to 700,000 distinct CDR3 sequences in the sample, around 60% were seen once. CDR1 and CDR2 from the germline V gene are ENHRY and SYGVKD. The CDR3 has 12 residues. V was clipped by 6 bases and J by 7 bases, with 12 bases between them. Points on this clonotype: Its antigen is not identified.

This TCR was sampled from a girl aged 2 to 9 with multiple sclerosis. This rearrangement joins TRBV10-3 to TRBJ1-1; no reliable D call. The sequenced sample consisted of blood. Here the CDR3 reads CAISVDADEAFF. The DNA of the CDR3 is TGTGCCATCAGCGTCGACGCAGATGAAGCTTTCTTT.